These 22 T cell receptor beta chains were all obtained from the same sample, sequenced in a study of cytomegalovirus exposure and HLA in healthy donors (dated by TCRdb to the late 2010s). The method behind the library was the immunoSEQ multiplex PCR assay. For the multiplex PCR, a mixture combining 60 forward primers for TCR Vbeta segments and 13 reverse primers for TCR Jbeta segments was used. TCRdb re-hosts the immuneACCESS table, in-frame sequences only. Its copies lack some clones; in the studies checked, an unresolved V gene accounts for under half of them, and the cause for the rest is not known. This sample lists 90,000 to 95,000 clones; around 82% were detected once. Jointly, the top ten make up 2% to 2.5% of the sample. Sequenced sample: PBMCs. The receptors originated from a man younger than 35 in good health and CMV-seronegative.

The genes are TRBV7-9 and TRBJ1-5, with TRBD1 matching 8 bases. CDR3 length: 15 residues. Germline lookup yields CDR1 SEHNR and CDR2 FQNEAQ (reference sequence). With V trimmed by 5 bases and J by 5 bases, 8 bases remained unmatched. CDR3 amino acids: CASSPGQGEDQPQHF. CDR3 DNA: TGTGCCAGCAGCCCCGGACAGGGAGAAGATCAGCCCCAGCATTTT.

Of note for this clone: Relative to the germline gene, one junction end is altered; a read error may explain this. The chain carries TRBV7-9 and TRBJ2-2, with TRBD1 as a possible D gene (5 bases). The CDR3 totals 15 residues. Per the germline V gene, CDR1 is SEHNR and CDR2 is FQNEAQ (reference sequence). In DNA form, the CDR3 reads TGTTCCAGCAGCTTAGGCCAGGGGAACACCGGGGAGCTGTTTTTT. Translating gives CSSSLGQGNTGELFF.

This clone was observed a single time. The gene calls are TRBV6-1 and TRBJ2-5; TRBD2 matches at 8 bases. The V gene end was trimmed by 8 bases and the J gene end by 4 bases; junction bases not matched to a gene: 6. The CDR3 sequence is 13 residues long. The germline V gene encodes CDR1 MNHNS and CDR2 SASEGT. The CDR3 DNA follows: TGTGCCAGCGACCCCGGGGGGGTAGAGACCCAGTACTTC. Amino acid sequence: CASDPGGVETQYF.

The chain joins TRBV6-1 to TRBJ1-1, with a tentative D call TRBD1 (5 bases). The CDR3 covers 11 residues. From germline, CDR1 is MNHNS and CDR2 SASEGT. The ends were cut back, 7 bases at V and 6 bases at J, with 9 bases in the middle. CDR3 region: CASMGLPEAFF. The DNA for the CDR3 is TGTGCCAGCATGGGGCTACCTGAAGCTTTCTTT.

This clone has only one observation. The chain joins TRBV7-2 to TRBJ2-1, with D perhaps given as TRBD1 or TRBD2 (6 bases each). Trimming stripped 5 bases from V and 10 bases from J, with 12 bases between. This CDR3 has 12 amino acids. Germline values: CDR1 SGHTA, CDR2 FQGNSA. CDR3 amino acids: CASSLGGREQFF. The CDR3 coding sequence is TGTGCCAGCAGCCTAGGGGGGAGGGAGCAGTTCTTC. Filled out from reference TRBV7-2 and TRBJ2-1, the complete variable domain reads GAGVSQSPSNKVTEKGKDVELRCDPISGHTALYWYRQSLGQGLEFLIYFQGNSAPDKSGLPSDRFSAERTGGSVSTLTIQRTQQEDSAVYLCASSLGGREQFFGPGTRLTVL.

For the CDR3, the DNA is TGCGCCAGCAGCGCCGGTTATGGCAGCGGTTCACCCCTCCACTTT. This codes for CASSAGYGSGSPLHF. This sequence joins TRBV5-1 and TRBJ1-6; no reliable D call. CDR1 SGHRS and CDR2 YFSETQ come from the germline V gene. This CDR3 is 15 amino acids long. Trimming shortened V by 4 bases and J by 9 bases, and 17 bases separated the two germline ends.

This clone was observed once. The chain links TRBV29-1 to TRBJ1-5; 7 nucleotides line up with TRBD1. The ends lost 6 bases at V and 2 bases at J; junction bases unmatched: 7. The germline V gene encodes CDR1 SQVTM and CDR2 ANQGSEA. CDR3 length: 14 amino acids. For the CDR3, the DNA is TGCAGCGTCAGGGACAGTTACGGCAATCAGCCCCAGCATTTT. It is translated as CSVRDSYGNQPQHF.

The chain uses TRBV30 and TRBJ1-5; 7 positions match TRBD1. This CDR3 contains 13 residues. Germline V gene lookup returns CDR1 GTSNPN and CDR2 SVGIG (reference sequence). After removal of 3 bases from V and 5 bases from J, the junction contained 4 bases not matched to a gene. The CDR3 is CAWRSTGDQPQHF. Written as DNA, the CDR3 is TGTGCCTGGAGGAGCACAGGGGATCAGCCCCAGCATTTT.

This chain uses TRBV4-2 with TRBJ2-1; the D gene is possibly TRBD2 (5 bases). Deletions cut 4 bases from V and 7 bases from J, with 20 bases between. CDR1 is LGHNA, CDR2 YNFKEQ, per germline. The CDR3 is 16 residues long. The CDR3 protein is CASSREGSANNNEQFF. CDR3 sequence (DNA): TGTGCCAGCAGCCGCGAGGGATCCGCTAATAATAATGAGCAGTTCTTC.

The CDR3: CASSPGHANEQYF. The CDR3 DNA reads as TGTGCCAGCAGCCCGGGACACGCCAACGAGCAGTACTTC. The rearrangement links TRBV9 to TRBJ2-7; possibly TRBD1 for D (6 bases). The CDR3 spans 13 residues. The ends were cut back, 4 bases at V and 5 bases at J, with 13 bases in the middle. Germline CDR1 reads SGDLS; CDR2 reads YYNGEE.

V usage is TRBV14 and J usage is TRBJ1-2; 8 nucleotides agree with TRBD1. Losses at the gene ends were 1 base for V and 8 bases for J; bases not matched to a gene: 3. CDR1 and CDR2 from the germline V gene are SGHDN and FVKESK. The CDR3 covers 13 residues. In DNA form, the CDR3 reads TGTGCCAGCAGCCAAGGACAGGGGAACGGCTACACCTTC. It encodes CASSQGQGNGYTF.

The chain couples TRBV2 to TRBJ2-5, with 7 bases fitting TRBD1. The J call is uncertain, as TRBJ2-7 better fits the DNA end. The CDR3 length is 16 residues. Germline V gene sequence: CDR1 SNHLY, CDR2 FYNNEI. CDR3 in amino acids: CASSEWGSNRGNEQYF. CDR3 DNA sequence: TGTGCCAGCAGTGAGTGGGGATCAAACAGGGGAAACGAGCAGTACTTC.

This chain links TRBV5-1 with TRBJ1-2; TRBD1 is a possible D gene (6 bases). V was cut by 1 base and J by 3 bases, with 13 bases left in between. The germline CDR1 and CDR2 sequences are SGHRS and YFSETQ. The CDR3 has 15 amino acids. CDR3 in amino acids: CASSLTGQIYYGYTF. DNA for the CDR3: TGCGCCAGCAGCTTGACTGGACAGATATACTATGGCTACACCTTC.

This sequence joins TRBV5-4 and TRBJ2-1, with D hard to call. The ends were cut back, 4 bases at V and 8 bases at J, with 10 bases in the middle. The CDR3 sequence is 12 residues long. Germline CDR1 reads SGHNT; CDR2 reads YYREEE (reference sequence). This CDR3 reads CASSLNLDEQFF. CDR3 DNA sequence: TGTGCCAGCAGCCTAAATTTAGATGAGCAGTTCTTC. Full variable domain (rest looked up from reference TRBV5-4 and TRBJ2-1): ETGVTQSPTHLIKTRGQQVTLRCSSQSGHNTVSWYQQALGQGPQFIFQYYREEENGRGNFPPRFSGLQFPNYSSELNVNALELDDSALYLCASSLNLDEQFFGPGTRLTVL.

CDR3 sequence (DNA): TGTGCCAGCAGCTTGTTGGAGAAAGTAAACACCATATATTTT. Translating it yields CASSLLEKVNTIYF. The V and J genes are TRBV7-9 and TRBJ1-3; no clear D gene. The CDR3 spans 14 residues. The germline CDR1 and CDR2 sequences are SEHNR and FQNEAQ (reference sequence). Trimming removed 3 bases at V and 6 bases at J, with 12 bases between. Complete variable domain (other parts from reference TRBV7-9 and TRBJ1-3): DTGVSQNPRHKITKRGQNVTFRCDPISEHNRLYWYRQTLGQGPEFLTYFQNEAQLEKSRLLSDRFSAERPKGSFSTLEIQRTEQGDSAMYLCASSLLEKVNTIYFGEGSWLTVV.

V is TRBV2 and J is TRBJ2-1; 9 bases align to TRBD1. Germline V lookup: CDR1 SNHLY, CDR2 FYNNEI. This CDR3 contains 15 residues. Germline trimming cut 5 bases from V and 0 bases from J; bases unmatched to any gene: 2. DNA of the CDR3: TGTGCCAGCAGTAAGGACAGGGGCTCCTACAATGAGCAGTTCTTC. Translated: CASSKDRGSYNEQFF.

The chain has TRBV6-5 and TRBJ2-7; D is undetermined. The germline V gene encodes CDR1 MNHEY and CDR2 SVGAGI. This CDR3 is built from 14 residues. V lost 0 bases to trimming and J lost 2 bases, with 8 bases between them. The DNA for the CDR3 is TGTGCCAGCAGTTACTCGACACCGACCTACGAGCAGTACTTC. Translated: CASSYSTPTYEQYF.

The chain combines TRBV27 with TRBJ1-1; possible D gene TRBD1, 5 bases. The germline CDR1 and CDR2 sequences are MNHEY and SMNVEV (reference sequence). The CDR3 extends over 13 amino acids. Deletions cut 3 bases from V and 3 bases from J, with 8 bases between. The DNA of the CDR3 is TGTGCCAGCAGTTTCGGGGGAGACACTGAAGCTTTCTTT. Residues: CASSFGGDTEAFF.

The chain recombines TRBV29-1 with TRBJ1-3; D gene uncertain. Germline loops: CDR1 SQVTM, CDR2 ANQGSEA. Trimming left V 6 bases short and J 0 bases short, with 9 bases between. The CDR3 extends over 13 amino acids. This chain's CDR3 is CSVIGSSGNTIYF. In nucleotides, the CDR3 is TGCAGCGTCATCGGGAGCTCTGGAAACACCATATATTTT.

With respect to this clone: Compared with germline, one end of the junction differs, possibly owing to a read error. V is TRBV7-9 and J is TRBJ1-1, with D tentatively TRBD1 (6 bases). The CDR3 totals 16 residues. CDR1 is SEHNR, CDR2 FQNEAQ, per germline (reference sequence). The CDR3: CSSSLGTRARGTEAFF. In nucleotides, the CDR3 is TGTTCCAGCAGCTTAGGTACTAGGGCCAGGGGCACTGAAGCTTTCTTT. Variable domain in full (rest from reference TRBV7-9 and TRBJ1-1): DTGVSQNPRHKITKRGQNVTFRCDPISEHNRLYWYRQTLGQGPEFLTYFQNEAQLEKSRLLSDRFSAERPKGSFSTLEIQRTEQGDSAMYLCSSSLGTRARGTEAFFGQGTRLTVV.

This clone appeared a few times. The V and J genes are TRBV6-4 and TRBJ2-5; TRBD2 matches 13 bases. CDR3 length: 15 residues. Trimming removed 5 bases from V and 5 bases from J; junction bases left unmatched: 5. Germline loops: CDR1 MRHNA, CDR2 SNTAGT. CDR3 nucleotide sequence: TGTGCCAGCAGTCCGACTAGCGGGGGGACGGAGACCCAGTACTTC. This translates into CASSPTSGGTETQYF.

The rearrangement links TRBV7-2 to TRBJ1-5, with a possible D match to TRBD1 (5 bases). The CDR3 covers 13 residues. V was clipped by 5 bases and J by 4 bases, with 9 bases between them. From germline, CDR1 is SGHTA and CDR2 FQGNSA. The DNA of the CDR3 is TGTGCCAGCAGCCAAAGGGGTAATCAGCCCCAGCATTTT. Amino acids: CASSQRGNQPQHF.